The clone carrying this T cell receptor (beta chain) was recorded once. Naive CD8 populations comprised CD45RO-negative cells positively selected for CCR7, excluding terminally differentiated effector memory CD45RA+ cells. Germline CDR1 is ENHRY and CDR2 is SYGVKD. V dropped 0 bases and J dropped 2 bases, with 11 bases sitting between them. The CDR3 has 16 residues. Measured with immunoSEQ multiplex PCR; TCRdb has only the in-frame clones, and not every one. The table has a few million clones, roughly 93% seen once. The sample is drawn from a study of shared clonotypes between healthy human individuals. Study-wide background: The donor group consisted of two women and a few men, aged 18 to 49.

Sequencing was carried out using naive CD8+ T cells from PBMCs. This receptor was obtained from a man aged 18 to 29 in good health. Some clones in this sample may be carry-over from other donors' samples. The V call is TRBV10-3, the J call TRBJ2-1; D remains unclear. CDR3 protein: CAISESSGPPYNEQFF. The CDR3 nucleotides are TGTGCCATCAGTGAGTCGAGTGGTCCCCCCTACAATGAGCAGTTCTTC.